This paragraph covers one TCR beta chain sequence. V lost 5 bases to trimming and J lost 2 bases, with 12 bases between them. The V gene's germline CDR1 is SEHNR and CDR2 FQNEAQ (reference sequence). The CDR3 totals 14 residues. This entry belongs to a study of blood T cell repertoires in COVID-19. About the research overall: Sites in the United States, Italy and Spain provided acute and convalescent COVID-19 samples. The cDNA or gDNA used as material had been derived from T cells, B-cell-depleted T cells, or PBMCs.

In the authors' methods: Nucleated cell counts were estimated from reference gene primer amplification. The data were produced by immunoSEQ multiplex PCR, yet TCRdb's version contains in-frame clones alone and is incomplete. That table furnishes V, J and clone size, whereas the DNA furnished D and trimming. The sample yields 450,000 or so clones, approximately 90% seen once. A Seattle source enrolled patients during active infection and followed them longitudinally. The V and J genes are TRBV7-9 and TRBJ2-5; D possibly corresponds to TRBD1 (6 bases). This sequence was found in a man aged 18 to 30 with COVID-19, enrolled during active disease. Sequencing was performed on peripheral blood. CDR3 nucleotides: TGTGCCAGCAGCCCGCAGACAGGACAAGAGACCCAGTACTTC. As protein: CASSPQTGQETQYF.